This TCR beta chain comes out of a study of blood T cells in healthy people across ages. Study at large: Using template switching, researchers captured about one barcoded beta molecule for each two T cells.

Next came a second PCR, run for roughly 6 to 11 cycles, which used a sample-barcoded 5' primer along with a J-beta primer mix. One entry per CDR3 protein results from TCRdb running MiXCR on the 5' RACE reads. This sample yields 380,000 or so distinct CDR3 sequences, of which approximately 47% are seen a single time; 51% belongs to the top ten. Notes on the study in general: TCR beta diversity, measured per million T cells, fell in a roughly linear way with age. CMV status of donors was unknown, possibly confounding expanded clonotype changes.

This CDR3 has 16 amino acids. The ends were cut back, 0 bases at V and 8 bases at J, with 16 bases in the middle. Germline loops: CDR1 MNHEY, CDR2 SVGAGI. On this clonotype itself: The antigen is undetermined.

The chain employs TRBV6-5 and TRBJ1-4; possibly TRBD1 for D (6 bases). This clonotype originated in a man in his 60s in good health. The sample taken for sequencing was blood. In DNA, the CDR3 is TGTGCCAGCAGTTACTCAGAGGGGGTGAGGGGCGAAAAACTGTTTTTT. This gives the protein CASSYSEGVRGEKLFF.